This TCR beta chain was obtained from a study of regulatory T cells in long-lasting Graves disease. In building TCR beta libraries, iRepertoire HTBI primers were used together with Arm-PCR of CDR3 regions. MiXCR was run by TCRdb on the multiplex PCR reads, yielding one entry per CDR3 protein. The sample lists a few hundred thousand distinct CDR3 sequences; 20% to 30% were seen once. General study results and limits: Under persistent disease, TRBV28, TRBJ1-2 and TRBJ2-5 were used preferentially. Sharing of public clonotypes was greater in persistent patients (about 2,700) than in new patients (roughly 1,000).

The CDR3 totals 11 residues. V lost 8 bases and J lost 3; bases outside the gene matches: 4. The germline V gene encodes CDR1 DFQATT and CDR2 SNEGSKA (reference sequence). Time point denoted: persistent/refractory GD, antithyroid drugs over 5 years with positive TRAb. PBMC RNA was the source of the TCR library. From each patient, roughly 9 milliliters of peripheral blood was drawn and collected into an EDTA anticoagulant tube. Concerning this clonotype itself: Its antigen is still unknown.

The sequence was obtained from a female donor with Graves disease. The chain recombines TRBV20-1 with TRBJ2-7, with 7 positions matching TRBD1. Source: peripheral blood mononuclear cells (PBMCs), taken when the disease was refractory, from a patient treated with antithyroid drugs. The CDR3 DNA reads as TGCAGTAAGGACAGGAACTACGAGCAGTACTTC. Its protein is CSKDRNYEQYF.